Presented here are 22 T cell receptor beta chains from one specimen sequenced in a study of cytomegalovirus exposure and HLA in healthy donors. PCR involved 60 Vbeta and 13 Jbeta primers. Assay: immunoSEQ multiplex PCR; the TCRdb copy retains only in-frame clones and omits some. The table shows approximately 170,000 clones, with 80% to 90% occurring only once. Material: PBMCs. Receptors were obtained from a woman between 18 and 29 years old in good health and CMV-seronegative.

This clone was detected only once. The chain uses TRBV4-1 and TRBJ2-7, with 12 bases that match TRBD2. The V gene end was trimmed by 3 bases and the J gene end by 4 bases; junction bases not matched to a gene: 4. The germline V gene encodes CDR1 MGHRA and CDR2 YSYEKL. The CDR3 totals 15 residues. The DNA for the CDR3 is TGCGCCAGCAGCCACTCACTAGCGGGAGGTTACGAGCAGTACTTC. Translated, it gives CASSHSLAGGYEQYF.

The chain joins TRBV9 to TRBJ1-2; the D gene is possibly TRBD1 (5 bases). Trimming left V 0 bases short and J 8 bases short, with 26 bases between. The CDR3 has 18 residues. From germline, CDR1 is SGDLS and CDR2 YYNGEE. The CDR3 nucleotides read TGTGCCAGCAGCGTAGCCCGCGCGATAGACAGCGAAAAACGAGGCTACACCTTC. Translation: CASSVARAIDSEKRGYTF. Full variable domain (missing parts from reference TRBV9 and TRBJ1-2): DSGVTQTPKHLITATGQRVTLRCSPRSGDLSVYWYQQSLDQGLQFLIQYYNGEERAKGNILERFSAQQFPDLHSELNLSSLELGDSALYFCASSVARAIDSEKRGYTFGSGTRLTVV.

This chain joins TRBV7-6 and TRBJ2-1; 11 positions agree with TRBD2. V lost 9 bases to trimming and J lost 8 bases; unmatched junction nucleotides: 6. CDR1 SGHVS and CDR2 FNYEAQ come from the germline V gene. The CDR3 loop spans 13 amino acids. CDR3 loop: CASSGRASDEQFF. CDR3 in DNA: TGTGCCAGTAGCGGGAGGGCCTCCGATGAGCAGTTCTTC.

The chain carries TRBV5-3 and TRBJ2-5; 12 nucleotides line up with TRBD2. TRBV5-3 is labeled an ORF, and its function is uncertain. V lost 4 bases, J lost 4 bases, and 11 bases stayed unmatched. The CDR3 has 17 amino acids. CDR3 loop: CARSLLLGTSGRETQYF. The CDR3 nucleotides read TGTGCCAGAAGCCTGCTTCTTGGGACTAGCGGGCGAGAGACCCAGTACTTC.

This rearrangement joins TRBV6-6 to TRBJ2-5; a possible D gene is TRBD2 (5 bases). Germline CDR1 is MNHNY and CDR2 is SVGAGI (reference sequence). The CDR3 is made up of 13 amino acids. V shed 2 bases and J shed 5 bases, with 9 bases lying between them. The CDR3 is CASSYTSGETQYF. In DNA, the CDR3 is TGTGCCAGCAGTTACACCTCGGGGGAGACCCAGTACTTC.

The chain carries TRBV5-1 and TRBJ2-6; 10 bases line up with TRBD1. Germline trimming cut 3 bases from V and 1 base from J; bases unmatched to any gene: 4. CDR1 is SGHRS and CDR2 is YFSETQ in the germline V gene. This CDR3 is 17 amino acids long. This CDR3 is CASSSDRGPSGANVLTF. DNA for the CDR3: TGCGCCAGCAGCTCTGACAGGGGGCCATCTGGGGCCAACGTCCTGACTTTC.

The CDR3 DNA reads TGCGCCAGCAGCTCGGAGAGGGTGATATCCTACGAGCAGTACTTC. This translates into CASSSERVISYEQYF. This chain links TRBV5-1 with TRBJ2-7; possibly TRBD2 for D (5 bases). Germline V CDR1 and CDR2: SGHRS, YFSETQ. Trimming cost V 3 bases and J 1 base, with 14 bases left between them. The length of the CDR3 is 15 residues.

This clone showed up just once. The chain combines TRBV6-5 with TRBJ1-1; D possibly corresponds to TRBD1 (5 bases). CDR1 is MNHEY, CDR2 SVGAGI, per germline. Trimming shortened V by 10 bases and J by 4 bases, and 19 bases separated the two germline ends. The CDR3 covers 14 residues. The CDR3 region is CATSTTGGGTEAFF. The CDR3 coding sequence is TGTGCCACCTCCACCACAGGCGGGGGCACTGAAGCTTTCTTT.

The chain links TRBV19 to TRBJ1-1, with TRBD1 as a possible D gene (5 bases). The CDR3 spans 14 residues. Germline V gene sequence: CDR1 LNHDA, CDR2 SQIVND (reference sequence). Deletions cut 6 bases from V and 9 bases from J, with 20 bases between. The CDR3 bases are TGTGCCAGTAGCCAGCCGGGGGGGAGACTACAAGCTTTCTTT. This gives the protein CASSQPGGRLQAFF.

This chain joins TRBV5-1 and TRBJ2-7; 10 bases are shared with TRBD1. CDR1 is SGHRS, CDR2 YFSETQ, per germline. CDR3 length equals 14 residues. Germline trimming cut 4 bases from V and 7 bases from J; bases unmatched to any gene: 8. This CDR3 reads CASSPGTGAGEQYF. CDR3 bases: TGCGCCAGCAGCCCCGGGACAGGGGCGGGGGAGCAGTACTTC.

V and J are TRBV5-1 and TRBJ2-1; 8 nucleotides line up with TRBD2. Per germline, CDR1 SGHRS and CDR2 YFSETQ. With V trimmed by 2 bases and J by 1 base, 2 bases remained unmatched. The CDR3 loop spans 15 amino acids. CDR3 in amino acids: CASSFSSGSYNEQFF. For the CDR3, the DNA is TGCGCCAGCAGCTTTTCTAGCGGGTCCTACAATGAGCAGTTCTTC.

The CDR3 loop reads CASSGGTGPTGANVLTF. CDR3 bases: TGTGCCAGCAGCGGGGGGACAGGCCCGACGGGGGCCAACGTCCTGACTTTC. The V call is TRBV5-5, the J call TRBJ2-6, with 8 bases lining up with TRBD1. Germline CDR1 and CDR2: SGHKS and YYEKEE (reference sequence). V lost 4 bases, J lost 4 bases, and 10 bases stayed unmatched. This CDR3 has 17 residues.

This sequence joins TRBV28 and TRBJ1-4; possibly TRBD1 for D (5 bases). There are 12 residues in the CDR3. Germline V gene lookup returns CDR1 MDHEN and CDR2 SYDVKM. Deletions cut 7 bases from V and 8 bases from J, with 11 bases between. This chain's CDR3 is CASKGAPEKLFF. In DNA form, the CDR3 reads TGTGCCAGCAAAGGGGCCCCCGAAAAACTGTTTTTT.

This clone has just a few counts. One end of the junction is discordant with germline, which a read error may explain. The DNA for the CDR3 is TGTTCCAGCAGCTTAGTATTCACACAGGGGGCCCATGAGCAGTTCTTC. Translation: CSSSLVFTQGAHEQFF. The V gene is TRBV7-9, the J gene TRBJ2-1; 9 bases agree with TRBD1. The CDR3 totals 16 residues. In germline, CDR1 is SEHNR, CDR2 FQNEAQ (reference sequence).

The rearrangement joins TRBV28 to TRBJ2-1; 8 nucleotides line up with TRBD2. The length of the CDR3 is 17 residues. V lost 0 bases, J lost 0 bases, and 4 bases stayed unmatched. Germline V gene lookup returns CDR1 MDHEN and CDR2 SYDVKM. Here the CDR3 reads CASSLWVAGTSYNEQFF. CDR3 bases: TGTGCCAGCAGTTTATGGGTAGCGGGAACCTCCTACAATGAGCAGTTCTTC.

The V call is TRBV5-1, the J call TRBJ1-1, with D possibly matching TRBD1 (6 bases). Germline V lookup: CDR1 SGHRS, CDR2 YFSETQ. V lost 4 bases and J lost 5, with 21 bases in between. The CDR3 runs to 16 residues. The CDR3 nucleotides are TGCGCCAGCAGCCGCGGGGGGCCGTCGTCGGAGACTGAAGCTTTCTTT. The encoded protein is CASSRGGPSSETEAFF.

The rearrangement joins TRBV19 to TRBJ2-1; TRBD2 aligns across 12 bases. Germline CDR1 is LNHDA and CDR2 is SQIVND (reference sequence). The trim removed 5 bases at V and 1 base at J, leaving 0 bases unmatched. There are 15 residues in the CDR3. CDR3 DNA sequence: TGTGCCAGTAGTCTAGCGGGAGGGTCCTACAATGAGCAGTTCTTC. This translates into CASSLAGGSYNEQFF.

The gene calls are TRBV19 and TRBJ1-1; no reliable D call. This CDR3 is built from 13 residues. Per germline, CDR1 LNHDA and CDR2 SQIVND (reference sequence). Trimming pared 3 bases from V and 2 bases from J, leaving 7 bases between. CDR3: CASSMGPNTEAFF. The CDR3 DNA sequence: TGTGCCAGTAGTATGGGCCCTAACACTGAAGCTTTCTTT.

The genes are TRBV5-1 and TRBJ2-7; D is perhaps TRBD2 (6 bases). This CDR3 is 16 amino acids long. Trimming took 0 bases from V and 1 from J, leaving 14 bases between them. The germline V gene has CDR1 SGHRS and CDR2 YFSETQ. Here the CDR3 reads CASSLGGKGGSYEQYF. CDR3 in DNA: TGCGCCAGCAGCTTGGGCGGGAAGGGCGGTTCCTACGAGCAGTACTTC. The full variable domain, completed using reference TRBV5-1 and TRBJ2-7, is KAGVTQTPRYLIKTRGQQVTLSCSPISGHRSVSWYQQTPGQGLQFLFEYFSETQRNKGNFPGRFSGRQFSNSRSEMNVSTLELGDSALYLCASSLGGKGGSYEQYFGPGTRLTVT.

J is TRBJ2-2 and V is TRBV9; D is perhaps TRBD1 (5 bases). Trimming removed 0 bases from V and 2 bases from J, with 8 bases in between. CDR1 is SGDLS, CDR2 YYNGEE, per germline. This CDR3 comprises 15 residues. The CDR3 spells CASSVDGHNTGELFF. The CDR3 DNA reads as TGTGCCAGCAGCGTAGACGGACATAACACCGGGGAGCTGTTTTTT.

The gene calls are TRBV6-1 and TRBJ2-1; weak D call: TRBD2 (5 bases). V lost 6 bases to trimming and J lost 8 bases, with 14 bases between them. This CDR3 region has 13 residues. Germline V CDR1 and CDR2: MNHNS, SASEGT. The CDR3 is CASSNGVVDEQFF. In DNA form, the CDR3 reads TGTGCCAGCAGCAACGGGGTGGTGGATGAGCAGTTCTTC.

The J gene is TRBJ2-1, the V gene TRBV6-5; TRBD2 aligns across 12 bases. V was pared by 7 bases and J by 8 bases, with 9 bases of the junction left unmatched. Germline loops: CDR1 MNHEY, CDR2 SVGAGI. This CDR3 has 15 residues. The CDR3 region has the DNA TGTGCCAGCAATCGACTAGCGGGAGTTAGGGATGAGCAGTTCTTC. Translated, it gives CASNRLAGVRDEQFF.